The entry that follows covers one TCR beta chain sequence. The data originate from a study of blood T cells in healthy people across ages. The germline V gene encodes CDR1 SNHLY and CDR2 FYNNEI. The CDR3 is 14 residues long. Trimming left V 5 bases short and J 0 bases short, with 5 bases between. A sample-barcoded 5' primer and a J-beta primer mix were used in a second PCR of about 7 to 11 cycles. TCRdb re-derived calls from the 5' RACE reads in MiXCR, one entry per CDR3 protein. The repertoire holds 650,000 to 1,000,000 distinct CDR3 sequences, with under 40% as singletons. The sequence was obtained from a young man in good health. This chain uses TRBV2 with TRBJ2-6; no clear D gene. Sample: blood. CDR3 protein: CASSWGSGANVLTF. The CDR3 DNA sequence: TGTGCCAGCAGTTGGGGCTCTGGGGCCAACGTCCTGACTTTC.